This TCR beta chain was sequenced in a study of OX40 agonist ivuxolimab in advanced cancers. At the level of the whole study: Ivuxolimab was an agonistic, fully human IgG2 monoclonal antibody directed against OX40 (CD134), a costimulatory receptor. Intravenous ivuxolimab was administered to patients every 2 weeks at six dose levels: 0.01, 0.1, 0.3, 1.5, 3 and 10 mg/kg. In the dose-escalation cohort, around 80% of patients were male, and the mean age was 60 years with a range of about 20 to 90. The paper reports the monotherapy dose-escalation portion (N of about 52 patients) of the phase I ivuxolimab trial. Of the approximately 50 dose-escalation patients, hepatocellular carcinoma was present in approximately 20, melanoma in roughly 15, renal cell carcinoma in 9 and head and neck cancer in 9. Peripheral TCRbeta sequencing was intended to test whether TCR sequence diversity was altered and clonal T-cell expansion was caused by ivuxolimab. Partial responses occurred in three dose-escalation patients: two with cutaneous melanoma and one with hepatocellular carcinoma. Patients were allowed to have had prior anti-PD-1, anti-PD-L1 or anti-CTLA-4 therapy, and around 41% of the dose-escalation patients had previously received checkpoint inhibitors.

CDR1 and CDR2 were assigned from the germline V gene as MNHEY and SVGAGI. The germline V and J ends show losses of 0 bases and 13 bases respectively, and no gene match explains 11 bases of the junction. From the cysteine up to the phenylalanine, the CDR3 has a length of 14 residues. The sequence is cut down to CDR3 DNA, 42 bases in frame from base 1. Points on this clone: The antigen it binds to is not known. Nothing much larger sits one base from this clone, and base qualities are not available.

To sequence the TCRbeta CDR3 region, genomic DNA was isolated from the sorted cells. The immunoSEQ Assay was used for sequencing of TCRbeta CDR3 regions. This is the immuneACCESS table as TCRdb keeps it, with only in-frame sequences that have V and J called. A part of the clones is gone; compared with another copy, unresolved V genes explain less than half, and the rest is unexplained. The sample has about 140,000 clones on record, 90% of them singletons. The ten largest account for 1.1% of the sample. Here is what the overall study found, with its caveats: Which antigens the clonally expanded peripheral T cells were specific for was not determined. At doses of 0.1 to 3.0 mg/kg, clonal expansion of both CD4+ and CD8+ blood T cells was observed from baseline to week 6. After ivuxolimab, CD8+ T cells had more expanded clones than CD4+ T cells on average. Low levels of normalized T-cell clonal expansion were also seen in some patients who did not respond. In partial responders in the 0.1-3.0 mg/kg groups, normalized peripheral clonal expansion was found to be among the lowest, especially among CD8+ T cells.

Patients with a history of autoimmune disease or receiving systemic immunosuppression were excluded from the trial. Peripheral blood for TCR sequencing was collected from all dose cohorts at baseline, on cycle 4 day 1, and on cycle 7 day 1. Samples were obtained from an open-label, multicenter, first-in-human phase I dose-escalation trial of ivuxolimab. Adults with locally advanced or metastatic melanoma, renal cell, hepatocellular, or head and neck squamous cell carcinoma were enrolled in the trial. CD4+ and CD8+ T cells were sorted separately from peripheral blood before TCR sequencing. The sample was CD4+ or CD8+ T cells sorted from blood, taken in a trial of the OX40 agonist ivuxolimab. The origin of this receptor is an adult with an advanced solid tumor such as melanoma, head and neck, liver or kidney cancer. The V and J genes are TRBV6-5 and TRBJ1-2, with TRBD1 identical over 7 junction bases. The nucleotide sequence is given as TGTGCCAGCAGTTACTCGCAGGGGGGCCAGTATTCCACCTTC. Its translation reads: CASSYSQGGQYSTF.